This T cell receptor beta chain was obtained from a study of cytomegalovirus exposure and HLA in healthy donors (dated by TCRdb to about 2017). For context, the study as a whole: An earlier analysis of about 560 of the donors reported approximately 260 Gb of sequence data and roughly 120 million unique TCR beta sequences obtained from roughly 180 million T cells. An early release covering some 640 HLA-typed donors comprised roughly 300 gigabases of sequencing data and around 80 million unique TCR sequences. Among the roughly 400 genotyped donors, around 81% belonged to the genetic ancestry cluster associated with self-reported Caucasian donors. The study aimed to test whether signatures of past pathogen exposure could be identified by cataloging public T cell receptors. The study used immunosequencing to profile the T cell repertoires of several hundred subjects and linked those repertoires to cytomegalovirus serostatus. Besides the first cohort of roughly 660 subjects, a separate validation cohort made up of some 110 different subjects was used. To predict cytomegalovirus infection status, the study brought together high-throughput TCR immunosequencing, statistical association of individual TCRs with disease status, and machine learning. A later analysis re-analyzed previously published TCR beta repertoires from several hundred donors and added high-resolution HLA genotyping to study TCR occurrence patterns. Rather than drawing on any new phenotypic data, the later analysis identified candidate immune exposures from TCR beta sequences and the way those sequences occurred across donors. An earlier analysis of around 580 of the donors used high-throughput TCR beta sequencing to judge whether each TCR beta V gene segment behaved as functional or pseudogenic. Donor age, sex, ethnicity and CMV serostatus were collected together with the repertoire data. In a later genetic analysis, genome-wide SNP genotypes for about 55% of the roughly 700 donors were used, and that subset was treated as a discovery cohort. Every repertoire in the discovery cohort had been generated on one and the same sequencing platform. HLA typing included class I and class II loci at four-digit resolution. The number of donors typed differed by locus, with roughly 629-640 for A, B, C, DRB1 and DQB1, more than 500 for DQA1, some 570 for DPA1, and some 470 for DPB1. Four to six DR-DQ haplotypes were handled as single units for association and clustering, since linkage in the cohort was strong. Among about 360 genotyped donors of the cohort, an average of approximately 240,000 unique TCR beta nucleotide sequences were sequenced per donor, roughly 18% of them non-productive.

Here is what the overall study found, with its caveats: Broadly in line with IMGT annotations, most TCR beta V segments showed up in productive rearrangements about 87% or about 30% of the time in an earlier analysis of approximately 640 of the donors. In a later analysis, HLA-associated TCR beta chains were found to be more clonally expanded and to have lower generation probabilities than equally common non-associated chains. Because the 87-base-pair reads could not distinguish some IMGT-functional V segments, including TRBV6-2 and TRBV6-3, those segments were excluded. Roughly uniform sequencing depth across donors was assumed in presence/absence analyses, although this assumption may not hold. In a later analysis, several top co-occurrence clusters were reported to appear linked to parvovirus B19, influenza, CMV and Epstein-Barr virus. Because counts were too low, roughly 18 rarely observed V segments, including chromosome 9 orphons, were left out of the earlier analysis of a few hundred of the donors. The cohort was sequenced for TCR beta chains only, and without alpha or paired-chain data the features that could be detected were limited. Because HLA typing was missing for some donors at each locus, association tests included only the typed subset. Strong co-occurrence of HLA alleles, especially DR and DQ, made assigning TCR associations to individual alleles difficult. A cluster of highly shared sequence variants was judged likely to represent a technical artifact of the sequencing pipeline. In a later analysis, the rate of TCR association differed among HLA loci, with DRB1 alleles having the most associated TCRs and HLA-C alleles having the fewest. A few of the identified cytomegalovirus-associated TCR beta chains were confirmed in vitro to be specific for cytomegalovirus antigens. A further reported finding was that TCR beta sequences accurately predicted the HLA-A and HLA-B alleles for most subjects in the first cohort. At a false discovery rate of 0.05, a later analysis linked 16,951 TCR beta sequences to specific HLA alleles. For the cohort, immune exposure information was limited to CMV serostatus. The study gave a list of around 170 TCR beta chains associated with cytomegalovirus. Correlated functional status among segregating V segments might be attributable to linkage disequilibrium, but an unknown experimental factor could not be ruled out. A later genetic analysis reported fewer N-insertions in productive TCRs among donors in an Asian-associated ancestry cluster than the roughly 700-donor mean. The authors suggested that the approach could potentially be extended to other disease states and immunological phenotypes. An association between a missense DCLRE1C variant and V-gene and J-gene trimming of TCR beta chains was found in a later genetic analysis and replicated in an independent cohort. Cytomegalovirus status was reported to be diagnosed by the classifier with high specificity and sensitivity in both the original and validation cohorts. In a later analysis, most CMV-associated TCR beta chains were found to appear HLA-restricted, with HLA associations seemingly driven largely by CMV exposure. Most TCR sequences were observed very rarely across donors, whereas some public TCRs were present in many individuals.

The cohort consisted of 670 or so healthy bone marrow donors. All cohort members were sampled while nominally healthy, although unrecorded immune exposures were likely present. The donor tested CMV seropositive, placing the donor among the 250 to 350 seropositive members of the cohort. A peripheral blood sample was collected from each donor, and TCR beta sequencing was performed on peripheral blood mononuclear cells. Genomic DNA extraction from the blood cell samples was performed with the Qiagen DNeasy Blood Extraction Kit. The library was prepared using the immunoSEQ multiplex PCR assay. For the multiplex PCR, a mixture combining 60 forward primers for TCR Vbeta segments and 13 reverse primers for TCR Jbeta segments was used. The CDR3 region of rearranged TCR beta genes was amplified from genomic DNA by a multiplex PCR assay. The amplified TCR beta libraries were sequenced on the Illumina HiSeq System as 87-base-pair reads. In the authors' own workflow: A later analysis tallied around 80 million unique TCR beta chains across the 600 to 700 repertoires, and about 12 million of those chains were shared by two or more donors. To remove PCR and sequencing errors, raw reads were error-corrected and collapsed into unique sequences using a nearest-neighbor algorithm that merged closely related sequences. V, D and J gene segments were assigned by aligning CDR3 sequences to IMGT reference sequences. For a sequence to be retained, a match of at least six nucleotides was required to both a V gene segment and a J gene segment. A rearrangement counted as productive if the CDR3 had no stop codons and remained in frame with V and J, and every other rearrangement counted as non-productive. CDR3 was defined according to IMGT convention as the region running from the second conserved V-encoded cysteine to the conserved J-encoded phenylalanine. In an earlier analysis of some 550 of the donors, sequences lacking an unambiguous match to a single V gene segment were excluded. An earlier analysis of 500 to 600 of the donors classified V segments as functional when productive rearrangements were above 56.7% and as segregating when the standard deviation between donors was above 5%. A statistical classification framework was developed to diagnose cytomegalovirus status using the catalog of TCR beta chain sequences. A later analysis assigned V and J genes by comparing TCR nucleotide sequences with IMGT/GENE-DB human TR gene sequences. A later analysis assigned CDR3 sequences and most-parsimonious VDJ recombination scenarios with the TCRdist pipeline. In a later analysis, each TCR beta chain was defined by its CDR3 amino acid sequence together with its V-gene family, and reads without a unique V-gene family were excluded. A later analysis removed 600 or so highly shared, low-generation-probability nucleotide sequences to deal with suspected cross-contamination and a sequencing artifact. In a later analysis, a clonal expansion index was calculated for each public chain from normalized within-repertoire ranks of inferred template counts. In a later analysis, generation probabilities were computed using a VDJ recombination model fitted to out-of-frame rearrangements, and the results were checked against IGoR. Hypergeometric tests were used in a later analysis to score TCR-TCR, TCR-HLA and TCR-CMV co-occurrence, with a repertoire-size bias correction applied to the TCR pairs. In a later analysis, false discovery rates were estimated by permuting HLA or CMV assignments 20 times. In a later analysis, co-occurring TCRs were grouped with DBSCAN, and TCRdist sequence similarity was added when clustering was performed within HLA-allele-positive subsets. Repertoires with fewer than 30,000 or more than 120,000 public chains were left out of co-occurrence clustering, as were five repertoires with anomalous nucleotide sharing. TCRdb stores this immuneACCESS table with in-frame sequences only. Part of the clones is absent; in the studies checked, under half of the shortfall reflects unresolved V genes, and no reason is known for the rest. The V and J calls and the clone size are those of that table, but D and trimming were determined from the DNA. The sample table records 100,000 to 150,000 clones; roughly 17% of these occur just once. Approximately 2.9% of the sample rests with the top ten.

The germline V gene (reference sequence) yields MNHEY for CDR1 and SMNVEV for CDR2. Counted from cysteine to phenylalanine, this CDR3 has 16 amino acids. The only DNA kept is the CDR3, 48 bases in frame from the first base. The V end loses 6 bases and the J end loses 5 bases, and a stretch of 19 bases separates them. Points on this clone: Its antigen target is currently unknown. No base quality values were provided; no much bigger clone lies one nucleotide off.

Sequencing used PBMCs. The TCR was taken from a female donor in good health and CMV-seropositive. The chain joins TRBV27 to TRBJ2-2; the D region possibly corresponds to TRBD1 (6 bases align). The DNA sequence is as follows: TGTGCCAGCAGCCTAATAACAGGGTGGAATACCGGGGAGCTGTTTTTT. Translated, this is CASSLITGWNTGELFF.